The next 10 T cell receptor beta chains were all read from a single sample in a study of blood T cell repertoires in COVID-19. Repertoires were generated with immunoSEQ multiplex PCR, while TCRdb's copy carries only in-frame clones and drops some. The table includes about 27,000 clones, around nine tenths detected once. The sample was peripheral blood. Receptors were obtained from a human donor in a cohort sampled during active COVID-19.

This rearrangement joins TRBV7-9 to TRBJ2-1, with D perhaps TRBD1 (5 bases). V was trimmed by 5 bases and J by 9 bases, leaving 11 bases between them. The germline gives CDR1 SEHNR, CDR2 FQNEAQ (reference sequence). The CDR3 extends over 12 amino acids. The CDR3 here is CASSLRVGEQFF. The CDR3 bases are TGTGCCAGCAGCCTCAGGGTAGGTGAGCAGTTCTTC.

Note on this clone: The same CDR3 can be traced to other DNA sequences in this sample. The V and J genes are TRBV6-5 and TRBJ1-1; possibly TRBD1 for D (6 bases). The CDR3 is made up of 14 amino acids. Trimming pared 6 bases from V and 0 bases from J, leaving 11 bases between. Germline V gives CDR1 MNHEY, CDR2 SVGAGI. The CDR3 loop is CASRKQGMNTEAFF. For the CDR3, the DNA is TGTGCCAGCAGAAAACAGGGAATGAACACTGAAGCTTTCTTT.

The V call is TRBV28, the J call TRBJ2-7, with 9 bases lining up with TRBD1. There are 14 residues in the CDR3. The V and J ends lost 6 bases and 3 bases, in that order; junction bases with no gene match: 6. Germline CDR1 is MDHEN and CDR2 is SYDVKM. The CDR3 nucleotides are TGTGCCAGCAGGTCCGGGACAGGGATCTACGAGCAGTACTTC. Residues: CASRSGTGIYEQYF.

The chain employs TRBV25-1 and TRBJ1-1; no firm D call. CDR1 is MGHDK, CDR2 SYGVNS, per germline. This CDR3 is built from 15 residues. Trimming stripped 2 bases from V and 3 bases from J, with 13 bases between. The CDR3 sequence: CASSEGLHGDTEAFF. The CDR3 coding sequence is TGTGCCAGCAGTGAAGGTCTCCACGGGGACACTGAAGCTTTCTTT.

The chain links TRBV7-2 to TRBJ2-3; TRBD2 agrees at 7 bases. The CDR3 extends over 16 amino acids. CDR1 and CDR2 (germline): SGHTA, FQGNSA. V lost 3 bases and J lost 2; bases outside the gene matches: 8. The CDR3 DNA sequence: TGTGCCAGCAGCTTGATGGCTAGCGGATTCACAGATACGCAGTATTTT. Translation: CASSLMASGFTDTQYF.

This chain joins TRBV6-6 and TRBJ2-3; 14 nucleotides agree with TRBD2. The V gene end was trimmed by 4 bases and the J gene end by 4 bases; junction bases not matched to a gene: 4. Germline values: CDR1 MNHNY, CDR2 SVGAGI (reference sequence). The CDR3 is 16 amino acids. CDR3 sequence reads: CASSLTSGRGPDTQYF. CDR3 bases: TGTGCCAGCAGTTTGACTAGCGGGAGGGGACCAGATACGCAGTATTTT.

The rearrangement joins TRBV7-7 to TRBJ1-1; perhaps TRBD1 as D (6 bases). CDR1 SSHAT and CDR2 FNYEAQ come from the germline V gene (reference sequence). V dropped 5 bases and J dropped 0 bases, with 16 bases sitting between them. The CDR3 extends over 16 amino acids. CDR3 loop: CASSPLPTGMNTEAFF. CDR3 bases: TGTGCCAGCAGCCCCCTCCCGACAGGCATGAACACTGAAGCTTTCTTT.

This chain joins TRBV7-9 and TRBJ1-2; maybe TRBD1 (6 bases). Trimming took off 2 bases at V and 3 bases at J, with 10 bases between the two ends. The CDR3 consists of 14 residues. Germline loops: CDR1 SEHNR, CDR2 FQNEAQ (reference sequence). In DNA, the CDR3 is TGTGCCAGCAGCTTAAGTGGGACATACTATGGCTACACCTTC. This encodes CASSLSGTYYGYTF.

V is TRBV18 and J is TRBJ2-3, with D possibly matching TRBD1 (6 bases). V was clipped by 8 bases and J by 5 bases, with 14 bases between them. The CDR3 length is 13 residues. Germline lookup yields CDR1 KGHSH and CDR2 LQKENI. CDR3 region: CASTDRVVDTQYF. As DNA, the CDR3 is TGTGCCAGCACGGACAGAGTGGTAGATACGCAGTATTTT.

The chain joins TRBV18 to TRBJ2-1, with TRBD2 matching over 16 bases. CDR3 length: 16 amino acids. Germline V gives CDR1 KGHSH, CDR2 LQKENI. V was pared by 5 bases and J by 8 bases, with 6 bases of the junction left unmatched. DNA of the CDR3: TGTGCCAGCTCAACCCCGGGACTAGCGGGAGGGCATGAGCAGTTCTTC. Translated, it gives CASSTPGLAGGHEQFF.